The 32 T cell receptor beta chains below come from one sample, sequenced in a study of cytomegalovirus exposure and HLA in healthy donors. The PCR had 60 Vbeta and 13 Jbeta primers. Clones were read by immunoSEQ multiplex PCR, and TCRdb kept only the in-frame ones, dropping some. Found here are 100,000 to 150,000 clones, over 60% of them singletons; the top ten hold 2.7%. The sequenced material came from PBMCs. Every receptor here comes from a middle-aged woman in good health and CMV-seropositive.

This chain uses TRBV19 with TRBJ2-1, with TRBD1 as a possible D gene (5 bases). The CDR3 sequence is 13 residues long. Germline values: CDR1 LNHDA, CDR2 SQIVND (reference sequence). The germline V and J ends were trimmed by 3 bases and 9 bases, with 12 bases remaining between them. CDR3 sequence: CASSMKGRGEQFF. The CDR3 DNA sequence: TGTGCCAGTAGTATGAAGGGGCGAGGTGAGCAGTTCTTC.

V is TRBV5-4 and J is TRBJ2-1, with 7 positions matching TRBD2. The V segment lost 0 bases and the J segment 4 bases; nucleotides outside the gene matches: 4. The CDR3 covers 15 residues. Germline V gene data show CDR1 as SGHNT and CDR2 as YYREEE (reference sequence). This CDR3 is CASSLDGREYNEQFF. The CDR3 DNA sequence: TGTGCCAGCAGCTTGGATGGGCGGGAGTACAATGAGCAGTTCTTC.

The chain joins TRBV5-1 to TRBJ2-1; D possibly corresponds to TRBD2 (6 bases). Germline-derived CDR1 and CDR2 are SGHRS and YFSETQ. The CDR3 spans 14 residues. V lost 0 bases, J lost 7 bases, and 11 bases lay in between. CDR3 in amino acids: CASSLERLVNEQFF. CDR3 DNA: TGCGCCAGCAGCTTGGAACGACTAGTTAATGAGCAGTTCTTC.

This clone was counted a few times. This chain joins TRBV15 and TRBJ2-5, with 8 bases aligning to TRBD2. Germline CDR1 LNHNV, CDR2 YYDKDF (reference sequence). The length of the CDR3 is 14 residues. Trimming at V came to 1 base and at J to 4 bases, leaving 2 bases not matched to a gene. The CDR3 DNA follows: TGTGCCACCAGCAGAGGGCTAGCGGGAGAGACCCAGTACTTC. This codes for CATSRGLAGETQYF.

In its sample, this clone was seen a few times. V gene TRBV6-5 combines with J gene TRBJ2-3; weak D call: TRBD2 (6 bases). In germline, CDR1 is MNHEY, CDR2 SVGAGI. The CDR3 is made up of 14 amino acids. V was shortened by 2 bases and J by 5 bases, with 11 bases between the two germline ends. The CDR3 sequence is CASSYGGPGDTQYF. Here the CDR3 DNA reads TGTGCCAGCAGTTACGGAGGGCCGGGAGATACGCAGTATTTT.

The V gene is TRBV5-4, the J gene TRBJ2-3; TRBD2 matches 7 bases. CDR1 SGHNT and CDR2 YYREEE come from the germline V gene (reference sequence). V was pared by 1 base and J by 0 bases, with 2 bases of the junction left unmatched. The CDR3 contains 15 residues. For the CDR3, the DNA is TGTGCCAGCAGCTTGACGGGGGGAAGCACAGATACGCAGTATTTT. Its translation is CASSLTGGSTDTQYF.

The gene calls are TRBV6-1 and TRBJ2-1; TRBD2 matches 12 bases. The ends lost 3 bases at V and 6 bases at J; junction bases unmatched: 3. Germline V CDR1 and CDR2: MNHNS, SASEGT. The CDR3 is made up of 15 amino acids. CDR3: CASSEPSGRANEQFF. The CDR3 DNA is TGTGCCAGCAGTGAGCCTAGCGGGAGGGCCAATGAGCAGTTCTTC.

The chain employs TRBV4-3 and TRBJ2-5; D gene unclear. Germline CDR1 reads LGHNA; CDR2 reads YSLEER. The CDR3 sequence is 15 residues long. Trimming stripped 0 bases from V and 0 bases from J, with 8 bases between. The CDR3 region is CASSQDLSNQETQYF. DNA of the CDR3: TGCGCCAGCAGCCAAGATTTGTCCAACCAAGAGACCCAGTACTTC.

The rearrangement joins TRBV5-4 to TRBJ2-3; TRBD2 matches at 7 bases. In germline, CDR1 is SGHNT, CDR2 YYREEE (reference sequence). The J segment lost 2 bases and the V segment lost 0 bases, leaving 6 bases of the junction unmatched. The CDR3 runs 16 residues. This CDR3 is CASSLAGRGDTDTQYF. The CDR3 DNA reads as TGTGCCAGCAGCTTGGCTGGGAGGGGAGACACAGATACGCAGTATTTT.

This clone appeared once. The gene calls are TRBV2 and TRBJ1-1, with D possibly TRBD1 on 6 matching bases. Germline lookup yields CDR1 SNHLY and CDR2 FYNNEI. The CDR3 sequence is 14 residues long. Trimming took 4 bases from V and 5 from J, leaving 14 bases between them. The CDR3 region is CASSAAGAGTEAFF. CDR3 DNA sequence: TGTGCCAGCAGTGCCGCAGGGGCTGGGACTGAAGCTTTCTTT.

The CDR3 nucleotides are TGTGCCAGCAGCCAACCCCTCTCGGGACAGAACACTGAAGCTTTCTTT. It translates to CASSQPLSGQNTEAFF. V and J are TRBV14 and TRBJ1-1; the D gene is possibly TRBD1 (6 bases). The V gene lost 2 bases and the J gene lost 1 base, with 14 bases spanning the gap. From germline, CDR1 is SGHDN and CDR2 FVKESK. The CDR3 has 16 amino acids.

The chain is built from TRBV12-5 and TRBJ2-2, with TRBD1 identical over 7 bases. The germline V gene has CDR1 LGHNT and CDR2 FRNRAP. J lost 8 bases, V lost 3 bases, and 12 bases had no gene match. The CDR3 sequence is 16 residues long. CDR3 sequence: CASGFLETGAAGELFF. CDR3 nucleotide sequence: TGTGCTAGTGGTTTTTTAGAAACAGGGGCGGCTGGGGAGCTGTTTTTT. Together with reference TRBV12-5 and TRBJ2-2, the CDR3 gives the full variable domain: DARVTQTPRHKVTEMGQEVTMRCQPILGHNTVFWYRQTMMQGLELLAYFRNRAPLDDSGMPKDRFSAEMPDATLATLKIQPSEPRDSAVYFCASGFLETGAAGELFFGEGSRLTVL.

The rearrangement joins TRBV9 to TRBJ2-2, with unresolved D. V shed 4 bases and J shed 0 bases, with 7 bases lying between them. Germline V gene sequence: CDR1 SGDLS, CDR2 YYNGEE. CDR3 length: 14 residues. CDR3 sequence: CASSIQSNTGELFF. The CDR3 bases are TGTGCCAGCAGCATTCAGTCGAACACCGGGGAGCTGTTTTTT.

V is TRBV6-5 and J is TRBJ2-2, with 9 bases identical to TRBD2. V was clipped by 4 bases and J by 3 bases; unmatched bases: 3. Germline CDR1 MNHEY, CDR2 SVGAGI. The CDR3 totals 15 residues. CDR3: CASSSAGGYTGELFF. CDR3 in DNA: TGTGCCAGCAGTTCGGCGGGAGGGTACACCGGGGAGCTGTTTTTT.

The chain is built from TRBV13 and TRBJ1-6, with TRBD1 as a possible D gene (5 bases). The CDR3 totals 12 residues. Trimming took off 8 bases at V and 8 bases at J, with 10 bases between the two ends. Germline CDR1 and CDR2: PRHDT and FYEKMQ (reference sequence). In DNA, the CDR3 is TGTGCCAGCGGGTTCAGGGATTCACCCCTCCACTTT. Its translation is CASGFRDSPLHF.

This clone came up once. This sample includes further DNA sequences coding for the same CDR3. The gene calls are TRBV5-1 and TRBJ2-5; D gene uncertain. Germline CDR1 is SGHRS and CDR2 is YFSETQ. The CDR3 is made up of 13 amino acids. The V and J ends lost 0 bases and 3 bases respectively, with 6 bases between them. CDR3 amino acids: CASSLASEETQYF. In DNA, the CDR3 is TGCGCCAGCAGCTTGGCCAGTGAAGAGACCCAGTACTTC.

This clone was found once. The chain combines TRBV30 with TRBJ2-2; D is ambiguous. The germline V gene encodes CDR1 GTSNPN and CDR2 SVGIG (reference sequence). This CDR3 region has 13 residues. V lost 5 bases and J lost 4, with 11 bases in between. CDR3 in DNA: TGTGCCTGGTGCAGGCATTTCACCGGGGAGCTGTTTTTT. Translation: CAWCRHFTGELFF.

This sequence joins TRBV18 and TRBJ1-6; 7 bases line up with TRBD1. This CDR3 comprises 15 residues. Germline V gives CDR1 KGHSH, CDR2 LQKENI. V was pared by 6 bases and J by 7 bases, with 9 bases of the junction left unmatched. CDR3 sequence (DNA): TGTGCCAGCTCGAGCGGACAGGCCGGAAATTCACCCCTCCACTTT. Amino acids: CASSSGQAGNSPLHF.

The rearrangement uses TRBV6-5 and TRBJ2-3; D ambiguous. V lost 5 bases and J lost 6, with 9 bases in between. This CDR3 is 12 amino acids long. Germline lookup yields CDR1 MNHEY and CDR2 SVGAGI. The CDR3 DNA is TGTGCCAGCAGTCCTACTTCGGATACGCAGTATTTT. Its protein product is CASSPTSDTQYF.

The chain links TRBV10-3 to TRBJ1-2; 7 bases match TRBD1. In germline, CDR1 is ENHRY, CDR2 SYGVKD. The CDR3 length is 16 residues. V gave up 2 bases and J gave up 4 bases; unmatched junction bases: 10. The CDR3 DNA follows: TGTGCCATCAGTGAGCTGAAGGGGGCAATTGGCTATGGCTACACCTTC. It is translated as CAISELKGAIGYGYTF.

The chain employs TRBV10-3 and TRBJ1-1; weak D call: TRBD1 (6 bases). This CDR3 comprises 14 residues. V lost 7 bases to trimming and J lost 5 bases, with 17 bases between them. The germline CDR1 and CDR2 sequences are ENHRY and SYGVKD. The CDR3 DNA reads as TGTGCCATCAACGGGCAGGGGAAGGGGACTGAAGCTTTCTTT. Translation: CAINGQGKGTEAFF.

CDR3 in amino acids: CASSITPGHPAGYTF. Here the CDR3 DNA reads TGTGCCAGCAGCATTACTCCGGGACATCCGGCGGGCTACACCTTC. The J gene is TRBJ1-2, the V gene TRBV6-1; D possibly corresponds to TRBD1 (6 bases). CDR1 is MNHNS and CDR2 is SASEGT in the germline V gene. The CDR3 covers 15 residues. V lost 6 bases, J lost 8 bases, and 22 bases lay in between.

V gene TRBV6-1 combines with J gene TRBJ1-1; the match to TRBD1 covers 7 bases. The CDR3 runs to 14 residues. Germline trimming cut 1 base from V and 2 bases from J; bases unmatched to any gene: 1. The germline gives CDR1 MNHNS, CDR2 SASEGT. CDR3 nucleotides: TGTGCCAGCAGTGAAGACAGGGGTAACACTGAAGCTTTCTTT. It translates to CASSEDRGNTEAFF.

Here the CDR3 reads CASSITSGTYEQYF. Written as DNA, the CDR3 is TGTGCCAGTAGTATCACTAGCGGCACCTACGAGCAGTACTTC. The J gene is TRBJ2-7, the V gene TRBV19; 8 positions agree with TRBD2. The CDR3 is 14 residues long. Germline-derived CDR1 and CDR2 are LNHDA and SQIVND (reference sequence). J gave up 2 bases and V 3 bases, and 3 bases lay outside the gene matches.

The chain employs TRBV19 and TRBJ1-1; possible D gene TRBD1, 5 bases. V was pared by 6 bases and J by 8 bases, with 10 bases between. Germline CDR1 reads LNHDA; CDR2 reads SQIVND (reference sequence). This CDR3 spans 11 amino acids. The CDR3 DNA reads as TGTGCCAGTAGGGGCCAGGGAGAAGCTTTCTTT. It encodes CASRGQGEAFF.

In this sample, this clone turned up a few times. CDR3: CASSPRGRGQDEQYF. Written as DNA, the CDR3 is TGTGCCAGCAGCCCGCGGGGGAGGGGTCAGGACGAGCAGTACTTC. V usage is TRBV7-9 and J usage is TRBJ2-7; 7 nucleotides align to TRBD2. Germline CDR1 SEHNR, CDR2 FQNEAQ (reference sequence). Trimming removed 5 bases from V and 5 bases from J; junction bases left unmatched: 12. The CDR3 has 15 residues.

The chain's CDR3 is CASSITAGNGYTF. The DNA for the CDR3 is TGTGCCAGTAGTATAACGGCAGGGAATGGCTACACCTTC. The chain joins TRBV19 to TRBJ1-2; D is possibly TRBD1 (5 bases). Germline V CDR1 and CDR2: LNHDA, SQIVND (reference sequence). The CDR3 is 13 residues long. The ends were cut back, 2 bases at V and 6 bases at J, with 10 bases in the middle.

The chain carries TRBV9 and TRBJ2-3; 8 nucleotides align to TRBD1. The CDR3 totals 19 residues. The germline CDR1 and CDR2 sequences are SGDLS and YYNGEE. V shed 7 bases and J 0 bases; nucleotides not matched to a gene: 19. CDR3 residues: CASGPEITGGSSSTDTQYF. In DNA, the CDR3 is TGTGCCAGCGGCCCAGAGATAACAGGGGGAAGCTCTAGCACAGATACGCAGTATTTT.

The rearrangement uses TRBV7-9 and TRBJ2-7, with 7 nucleotides matching TRBD2. V gave up 4 bases and J gave up 2 bases; unmatched junction bases: 8. Germline V gives CDR1 SEHNR, CDR2 FQNEAQ (reference sequence). The CDR3 totals 15 residues. CDR3 bases: TGTGCCAGCAGCTCAGCAAGCGGGACCGCCTACGAGCAGTACTTC. Residues: CASSSASGTAYEQYF. Using reference TRBV7-9 and TRBJ2-7 for the parts outside the CDR3, the full variable domain is DTGVSQNPRHKITKRGQNVTFRCDPISEHNRLYWYRQTLGQGPEFLTYFQNEAQLEKSRLLSDRFSAERPKGSFSTLEIQRTEQGDSAMYLCASSSASGTAYEQYFGPGTRLTVT.

J is TRBJ2-3 and V is TRBV7-2, with 11 bases matching TRBD2. The CDR3 is 18 residues long. Trimming at V came to 2 bases and at J to 1 base, leaving 8 bases not matched to a gene. The germline CDR1 and CDR2 sequences are SGHTA and FQGNSA. The CDR3 loop is CASSLWLAGGRGTDTQYF. CDR3 nucleotides: TGTGCCAGCAGCTTATGGCTAGCGGGAGGAAGAGGCACAGATACGCAGTATTTT.

This clone was seen more than once but under ten times. This chain uses TRBV4-1 with TRBJ2-7, with no clear D. Looked up from germline, CDR1 is MGHRA and CDR2 is YSYEKL. V lost 4 bases and J lost 0, with 7 bases in between. The CDR3 is made up of 13 amino acids. CDR3 DNA sequence: TGCGCCAGCAGCCCCCCCAACTCCTACGAGCAGTACTTC. This translates into CASSPPNSYEQYF.

This clone was detected only once. This chain joins TRBV7-2 and TRBJ2-1; 9 nucleotides line up with TRBD2. Germline V gene lookup returns CDR1 SGHTA and CDR2 FQGNSA. CDR3 length: 17 amino acids. The J segment lost 3 bases and the V segment lost 3 bases, leaving 9 bases of the junction unmatched. The CDR3 DNA reads TGTGCCAGCAGCTTTCTCAGCGGGAGGCGGGACTACAATGAGCAGTTCTTC. Amino acids: CASSFLSGRRDYNEQFF.